This TCR beta chain was identified in a study of PD-L1 blockade in urothelial cancer. Across the study: Male sex and bladder-origin urothelial cancer were recorded for about 90% of the 29 patients. At 6 weeks and at 3 weeks (second dose) after treatment start, blood was analyzed.

Generated by immunoSEQ multiplex PCR, the TCRdb table keeps only in-frame clones and is missing some. The repertoire consists of 55,000 to 85,000 clones, with roughly 84% occurring once and the leading ten covering 8% to 10%. Germline values: CDR1 MNHNY, CDR2 SVGAGI (reference sequence). The CDR3 has 12 amino acids. Trimming pared 4 bases from V and 5 bases from J, leaving 6 bases between. The time point was: pretreatment peripheral blood. Patients had urothelial carcinoma that was locally advanced or metastatic. The J gene is TRBJ1-5, the V gene TRBV6-6, with TRBD1 as a possible D gene (5 bases). The receptor was isolated from a woman aged 70-85 years with urothelial cancer. The sample consisted of PBMCs, taken around atezolizumab (anti-PD-L1) treatment. CDR3 in DNA: TGTGCCAGCAGTTCACAGGATCAGCCCCAGCATTTT. Protein sequence: CASSSQDQPQHF.